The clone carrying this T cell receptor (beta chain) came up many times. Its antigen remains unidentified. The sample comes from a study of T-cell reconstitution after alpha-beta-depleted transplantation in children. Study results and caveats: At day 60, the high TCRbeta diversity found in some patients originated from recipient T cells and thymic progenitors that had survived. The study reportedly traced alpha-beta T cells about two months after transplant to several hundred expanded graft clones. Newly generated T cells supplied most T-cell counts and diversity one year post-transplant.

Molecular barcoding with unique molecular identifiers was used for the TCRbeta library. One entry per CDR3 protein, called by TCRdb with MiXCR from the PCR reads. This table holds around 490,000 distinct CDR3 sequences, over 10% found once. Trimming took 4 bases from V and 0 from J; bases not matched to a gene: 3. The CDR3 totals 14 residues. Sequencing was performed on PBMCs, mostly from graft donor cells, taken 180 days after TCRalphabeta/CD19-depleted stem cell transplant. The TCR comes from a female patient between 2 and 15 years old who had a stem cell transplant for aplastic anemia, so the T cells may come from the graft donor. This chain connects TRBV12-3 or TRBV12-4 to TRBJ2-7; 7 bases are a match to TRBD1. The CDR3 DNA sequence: TGTGCCAGCAGTTCCCGGGACAGCTCCTACGAGCAGTACTTC. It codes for CASSSRDSSYEQYF.